These 20 T cell receptor beta chains were all obtained from the same sample, sequenced in a study of T-cell reconstitution after alpha-beta-depleted transplantation in children. As it was prepared, the TCRbeta library received unique molecular identifiers. TCRdb analysed the PCR reads with MiXCR anew, one entry per CDR3 protein. The repertoire holds 220,000 or so distinct CDR3 sequences, with around 8% as singletons. This sample comprised PBMCs, mostly from graft donor cells, obtained 180 days after TCRalphabeta/CD19-depleted stem cell transplant. The origin of the receptors is a male patient between 10 and 17 years old who had a stem cell transplant for acute lymphoblastic leukemia, so the T cells may come from the graft donor.

This clonotype has at least ten counts. The V and J genes are TRBV20-1 and TRBJ1-5, with TRBD1 as a possible D gene (5 bases). Germline V gives CDR1 DFQATT, CDR2 SNEGSKA (reference sequence). CDR3 length equals 16 residues. Trimming removed 0 bases at V and 2 bases at J, with 14 bases between. DNA of the CDR3: TGCAGTGCTAGAGAGGGCGGGGGTTGGGGCAATCAGCCCCAGCATTTT. It translates to CSAREGGGWGNQPQHF.

This clonotype has a count of ten or more. The genes are TRBV7-3 and TRBJ1-4; TRBD1 aligns across 9 bases. Germline CDR1 reads SGHTA; CDR2 reads FQGTGA. Losses at the gene ends were 4 bases for V and 8 bases for J; bases not matched to a gene: 8. This CDR3 contains 15 residues. The CDR3 protein is CASSSPGQGGEKLFF. CDR3 nucleotides: TGTGCCAGCAGCTCCCCGGGACAGGGAGGGGAAAAACTGTTTTTT.

This clonotype was seen at least ten times. The chain has TRBV4-2 and TRBJ1-6; D is unresolved. V lost 1 base to trimming and J lost 4 bases, with 8 bases between them. The CDR3 consists of 15 residues. The germline CDR1 and CDR2 sequences are LGHNA and YNFKEQ. The CDR3 sequence is CASSQGQLYNSPLHF. In DNA, the CDR3 is TGTGCCAGCAGCCAAGGCCAGCTGTATAATTCACCCCTCCACTTT.

This clonotype was counted ten times or more. The chain carries TRBV24-1 and TRBJ2-2; D not resolved. V was shortened by 4 bases and J by 6 bases, with 14 bases between the two germline ends. This CDR3 is 15 amino acids long. Germline V gene lookup returns CDR1 KGHDR and CDR2 SFDVKD. The CDR3 DNA sequence: TGTGCCACCAGTGACCCCTCTCTCCTAGCCGGGGAGCTGTTTTTT. Amino acid sequence: CATSDPSLLAGELFF.

Ten or more counts support this clonotype. This sequence joins TRBV28 and TRBJ2-2, with no clear D. The CDR3 sequence is 11 residues long. The V and J ends lost 6 bases and 6 bases respectively, with 5 bases between them. Germline V CDR1 and CDR2: MDHEN, SYDVKM. CDR3 sequence: CASSGPGELFF. In DNA, the CDR3 is TGTGCCAGCAGCGGACCCGGGGAGCTGTTTTTT.

This clonotype occurred many times. The chain links TRBV5-1 to TRBJ2-3; perhaps TRBD2 as D (7 bases). V lost 0 bases to trimming and J lost 4 bases, with 12 bases between them. Looked up from germline, CDR1 is SGHRS and CDR2 is YFSETQ. CDR3 length: 15 amino acids. The CDR3 loop reads CASSLGGGGPDTQYF. CDR3 DNA sequence: TGCGCCAGCAGCTTGGGTGGCGGGGGCCCAGATACGCAGTATTTT.

This clonotype was counted at least ten times. The chain employs TRBV5-1 and TRBJ1-5; possible D gene TRBD1, 5 bases. The CDR3 has 13 amino acids. The V end lost 4 bases, the J end lost 7 bases, and 12 bases lay between the germline ends. Germline V gives CDR1 SGHRS, CDR2 YFSETQ. The CDR3 DNA follows: TGCGCCAGCAGCCGGATGGCAGGGCAGCCCCAGCATTTT. Its translation: CASSRMAGQPQHF. Looking up the rest from reference TRBV5-1 and TRBJ1-5 gives the full variable domain: KAGVTQTPRYLIKTRGQQVTLSCSPISGHRSVSWYQQTPGQGLQFLFEYFSETQRNKGNFPGRFSGRQFSNSRSEMNVSTLELGDSALYLCASSRMAGQPQHFGDGTRLSIL.

Points on this clonotype: A much larger clonotype is one base distant, so this may be a read error. The chain combines TRBV5-6 with TRBJ1-2, with D unclear. This CDR3 has 12 amino acids. Germline V gene sequence: CDR1 SGHDT, CDR2 YYEEEE. The CDR3 reads CANSVGTNGYTF. The CDR3, as DNA: TGTGCCAACAGCGTGGGAACGAATGGCTACACCTTC.

This clonotype came up many times. The chain has TRBV9 and TRBJ2-7; D gene uncertain. Germline CDR1 SGDLS, CDR2 YYNGEE. The CDR3 sequence is 14 residues long. Between the trimmed V and J ends, which lost 3 bases and 3 bases, there was a span of 13 bases. CDR3 nucleotide sequence: TGTGCCAGCAGCGCCGCCGGACGGAGCTACGAGCAGTACTTC. It specifies CASSAAGRSYEQYF.

There are many counts of this clonotype. The V and J genes are TRBV7-2 and TRBJ1-1; D ambiguous. The CDR3 is 14 amino acids. Germline assignment: CDR1 SGHTA and CDR2 FQGNSA. V was trimmed by 5 bases and J by 1 base, leaving 11 bases between them. The CDR3 is CASSPWYGNTEAFF. In DNA form, the CDR3 reads TGTGCCAGCAGCCCGTGGTACGGGAACACTGAAGCTTTCTTT.

This clonotype was seen ten or more times. The V and J genes are TRBV7-2 and TRBJ1-3; D unresolved. Per the germline V gene, CDR1 is SGHTA and CDR2 is FQGNSA. V gave up 3 bases and J gave up 6 bases, with 21 bases separating them. This CDR3 spans 17 amino acids. DNA for the CDR3: TGTGCCAGCAGCTTGGGGAAGGCGTATAAGCGCGAAAACACCATATATTTT. Amino acids: CASSLGKAYKRENTIYF.

Ten or more counts support this clonotype. The CDR3 region is CASSLSGLAGLSYNEQFF. The CDR3 DNA follows: TGTGCCAGCAGTTTATCTGGACTAGCGGGACTTTCCTACAATGAGCAGTTCTTC. The J gene is TRBJ2-1, the V gene TRBV28; TRBD2 matches at 12 bases. CDR1 and CDR2 from the germline V gene are MDHEN and SYDVKM. This CDR3 is 18 amino acids long. Trimming took 1 base from V and 1 from J; bases not matched to a gene: 5. The full variable domain, in which reference TRBV28 and TRBJ2-1 provide the parts outside the CDR3, is DVKVTQSSRYLVKRTGEKVFLECVQDMDHENMFWYRQDPGLGLRLIYFSYDVKMKEKGDIPEGYSVSREKKERFSLILESASTNQTSMYLCASSLSGLAGLSYNEQFFGPGTRLTVL.

This clonotype was detected many times. V usage is TRBV27 and J usage is TRBJ2-5, with D possibly being TRBD2 (5 bases). The CDR3 has 14 residues. V shed 2 bases and J shed 2 bases, with 9 bases lying between them. Germline V gives CDR1 MNHEY, CDR2 SMNVEV (reference sequence). The CDR3 loop is CASSLSGRQETQYF. CDR3 in DNA: TGTGCCAGCAGTTTAAGTGGGAGACAAGAGACCCAGTACTTC.

In its sample, this clonotype was seen many times. The chain uses TRBV18 and TRBJ1-6; 7 bases fit TRBD1. V shed 6 bases, J shed 8 bases, and the junction held 1 base outside the gene matches. Germline V lookup: CDR1 KGHSH, CDR2 LQKENI. The CDR3 sequence is 12 residues long. The CDR3 protein is CASSTGDSPLHF. The CDR3, as DNA: TGTGCCAGCTCCACAGGGGATTCACCCCTCCACTTT.

This clonotype was seen at least ten times. V usage is TRBV6-1 and J usage is TRBJ2-3; maybe TRBD2 (6 bases). The CDR3 length is 13 residues. V was trimmed by 8 bases and J by 2 bases, leaving 11 bases between them. The germline CDR1 and CDR2 sequences are MNHNS and SASEGT. Here the CDR3 DNA reads TGTGCCAGCGGAGGCGGGAACACAGATACGCAGTATTTT. It encodes CASGGGNTDTQYF.

The V gene is TRBV3-1, the J gene TRBJ2-1; D is uncertain. This CDR3 has 15 residues. Germline assignment: CDR1 LGHDT and CDR2 YNNKEL (reference sequence). The V end lost 2 bases, the J end lost 8 bases, and 16 bases lay between the germline ends. The CDR3 region is CASSQKTPSIDEQFF. DNA of the CDR3: TGTGCCAGCAGCCAAAAGACTCCCTCTATAGATGAGCAGTTCTTC.

This clonotype was seen at least ten times. The chain links TRBV5-1 to TRBJ2-5; D unclear. V lost 0 bases and J 1 base, leaving 7 bases between the germline ends. From germline, CDR1 is SGHRS and CDR2 YFSETQ. CDR3 size: 14 residues. The DNA for the CDR3 is TGCGCCAGCAGCTTGGTTCTGCTCCAAGAGACCCAGTACTTC. It encodes CASSLVLLQETQYF.

This clonotype came up many times. The rearrangement links TRBV12-5 to TRBJ2-1, with 10 nucleotides matching TRBD2. From germline, CDR1 is LGHNT and CDR2 FRNRAP. The V segment lost 8 bases and the J segment 9 bases; nucleotides outside the gene matches: 7. The CDR3 runs 13 residues. Written as DNA, the CDR3 is TGTGCTAGTCTAGGGCTAGCGGGGGCTGAGCAGTTCTTC. It encodes CASLGLAGAEQFF.

V and J are TRBV28 and TRBJ1-1, with D uncertain. The CDR3 length is 14 residues. The ends were cut back, 1 base at V and 11 bases at J, with 17 bases in the middle. Germline values: CDR1 MDHEN, CDR2 SYDVKM. CDR3 amino acids: CASSLSPVEVGAFF. The CDR3 nucleotides read TGTGCCAGCAGTTTATCCCCGGTAGAAGTAGGGGCTTTCTTT.

This clonotype appeared many times. The CDR3 DNA follows: TGTGCCACCCAACTAACCGGGACACCTTTTTATGGCTACACCTTC. Translating it yields CATQLTGTPFYGYTF. J is TRBJ1-2 and V is TRBV12-3 or TRBV12-4, with a tentative D call TRBD1 (6 bases). Deletions cut 10 bases from V and 5 bases from J, with 23 bases between. There are 15 residues in the CDR3.